What follows are 27 T cell receptor beta chains derived from one specimen sequenced in a study of T cell changes during pregnancy in multiple sclerosis (dated by TCRdb to the late 2010s). Receptors were amplified or captured by the immunoSEQ multiplex PCR assay. TCRdb mirrors the immuneACCESS table, restricted to in-frame sequences. Some clones are absent from its copies; in checked studies, under half trace to an unresolved V gene, and the reason for the others is unknown. The sample yields 60,000 or so clones; roughly 91% were counted once. Roughly 2.1% of the sample goes to the ten largest clones. Material: peripheral blood, obtained in the second trimester of pregnancy. The receptor set was obtained from a female donor in good health, enrolled as a control in a pregnancy study.

The J gene is TRBJ2-3, the V gene TRBV5-1, with D tentatively TRBD2 (6 bases). Germline CDR1 SGHRS, CDR2 YFSETQ. The CDR3 is 15 amino acids. V was clipped by 4 bases and J by 4 bases, with 16 bases between them. CDR3 amino acids: CASSRGTGGPDTQYF. As DNA, the CDR3 is TGCGCCAGCAGCCGGGGGACGGGTGGTCCAGATACGCAGTATTTT.

This chain uses TRBV19 with TRBJ2-7, with 11 positions matching TRBD1. This CDR3 has 15 residues. Trimming took 1 base from V and 3 from J; bases not matched to a gene: 2. Germline-derived CDR1 and CDR2 are LNHDA and SQIVND (reference sequence). The CDR3, as DNA: TGTGCCAGTAGTATAGGAGGGACAGGGGGCTACGAGCAGTACTTC. Encoded protein: CASSIGGTGGYEQYF.

The chain recombines TRBV5-1 with TRBJ1-1; the D is unclear. This CDR3 region has 13 residues. Trimming shortened V by 1 base and J by 6 bases, and 10 bases separated the two germline ends. Germline V lookup: CDR1 SGHRS, CDR2 YFSETQ. CDR3 protein: CASSLRWSSEAFF. The DNA for the CDR3 is TGCGCCAGCAGCTTGAGGTGGAGCTCTGAAGCTTTCTTT.

In this sample, this clone turned up a few times. V and J are TRBV15 and TRBJ2-2, with a possible D match to TRBD2 (5 bases). This CDR3 is built from 15 residues. Germline CDR1 reads LNHNV; CDR2 reads YYDKDF (reference sequence). V lost 3 bases, J lost 2 bases, and 10 bases lay in between. CDR3 residues: CATSRGAVNTGELFF. DNA of the CDR3: TGTGCCACCAGCAGGGGAGCGGTCAACACCGGGGAGCTGTTTTTT.

This chain uses TRBV6-1 with TRBJ1-4; no reliable D call. Germline values: CDR1 MNHNS, CDR2 SASEGT. Trimming took 8 bases from V and 6 from J, leaving 10 bases between them. This CDR3 region has 12 residues. As DNA, the CDR3 is TGTGCCAGCGAGGGTTCAGATGAAAAACTGTTTTTT. This encodes CASEGSDEKLFF.

The V gene is TRBV14, the J gene TRBJ2-2; TRBD1 is a possible D gene (6 bases). V was pared by 2 bases and J by 8 bases, with 15 bases between. The germline gives CDR1 SGHDN, CDR2 FVKESK. The CDR3 is made up of 15 amino acids. The CDR3 DNA reads TGTGCCAGCAGCCAACCTCTAAAGGGGGTGGGGGAGCTGTTTTTT. This sequence encodes CASSQPLKGVGELFF.

V usage is TRBV10-3 and J usage is TRBJ2-1, with 9 bases fitting TRBD2. The CDR3 has 14 residues. Losses at the gene ends were 5 bases for V and 7 bases for J; bases not matched to a gene: 6. CDR1 ENHRY and CDR2 SYGVKD come from the germline V gene. The CDR3 reads CAISPIAGENEQFF. DNA for the CDR3: TGTGCCATCAGTCCGATAGCGGGAGAAAATGAGCAGTTCTTC.

This clone was found once. The V call is TRBV27, the J call TRBJ2-7, with D possibly being TRBD1 (5 bases). This CDR3 has 12 amino acids. V shed 4 bases and J shed 7 bases, with 11 bases lying between them. CDR1 and CDR2 (germline): MNHEY, SMNVEV (reference sequence). CDR3 in amino acids: CASSSPGWEQYF. CDR3 bases: TGTGCCAGCAGTTCCCCAGGGTGGGAGCAGTACTTC.

V is TRBV11-2 and J is TRBJ2-3; TRBD2 is a possible D gene (5 bases). The CDR3 consists of 12 residues. With 7 bases removed from V and 11 bases from J, the gap between germline ends came to 16 bases. Germline V gives CDR1 SGHAT, CDR2 FQNNGV. The CDR3 region has the DNA TGTGCCAGCAACTCAGGACCGGGGAAGCAGTATTTT. It translates to CASNSGPGKQYF. Combining the CDR3 with reference TRBV11-2 and TRBJ2-3 gives the whole variable domain EAGVAQSPRYKIIEKRQSVAFWCNPISGHATLYWYQQILGQGPKLLIQFQNNGVVDDSQLPKDRFSAERLKGVDSTLKIQPAKLEDSAVYLCASNSGPGKQYFGPGTRLTVL.

This rearrangement joins TRBV29-1 to TRBJ2-1, with 15 bases fitting TRBD2. V trimming: 4 bases; J trimming: 6 bases; junction bases outside the gene matches: 16. This CDR3 region has 19 residues. Germline CDR1 and CDR2: SQVTM and ANQGSEA. The CDR3 DNA is TGCAGCGTTGTTGTTTGGGGACTAGCGGGAGGAGGGGGGTCCAATGAGCAGTTCTTC. Translated: CSVVVWGLAGGGGSNEQFF.

The V gene is TRBV30, the J gene TRBJ1-6; TRBD1 agrees at 7 bases. Trimming removed 4 bases from V and 7 bases from J; junction bases left unmatched: 7. Germline V gene lookup returns CDR1 GTSNPN and CDR2 SVGIG (reference sequence). The CDR3 loop spans 14 amino acids. This CDR3 reads CAWKKGAANSPLHF. In nucleotides, the CDR3 is TGTGCCTGGAAAAAGGGGGCTGCGAATTCACCCCTCCACTTT.

The CDR3 region is CASSEGGGAHEQFF. The CDR3 DNA follows: TGTGCCAGCAGTGAAGGTGGGGGCGCCCATGAGCAGTTCTTC. The V and J genes are TRBV6-4 and TRBJ2-1, with D perhaps matching TRBD1 (6 bases). CDR3 size: 14 residues. Germline-derived CDR1 and CDR2 are MRHNA and SNTAGT. Trimming took 3 bases from V and 8 from J, leaving 14 bases between them.

This rearrangement joins TRBV28 to TRBJ2-7; 8 bases are shared with TRBD1. Losses at the gene ends were 5 bases for V and 4 bases for J; bases not matched to a gene: 13. The CDR3 is 16 amino acids. Germline CDR1 is MDHEN and CDR2 is SYDVKM. DNA of the CDR3: TGTGCCAGCAGTCCGGCGGACAGGGTCGTTAGGTACGAGCAGTACTTC. It specifies CASSPADRVVRYEQYF.

This chain connects TRBV7-8 to TRBJ2-7; 11 bases agree with TRBD2. Germline lookup yields CDR1 SGHVS and CDR2 FQNEAQ. V lost 3 bases and J lost 4; bases outside the gene matches: 8. The CDR3 runs 16 residues. CDR3 region: CASSFSGGAPEYEQYF. CDR3 sequence (DNA): TGTGCCAGCAGCTTTAGCGGGGGGGCCCCTGAATACGAGCAGTACTTC.

The chain carries TRBV10-3 and TRBJ1-1; 11 bases match TRBD1. Germline V gene lookup returns CDR1 ENHRY and CDR2 SYGVKD. The CDR3 is 16 residues long. J was trimmed by 5 bases and V by 6 bases; bases with no gene match: 11. CDR3 loop: CAISELTGTGGTEAFF. The CDR3 DNA follows: TGTGCCATCAGCGAACTTACCGGGACAGGGGGGACTGAAGCTTTCTTT.

This clone was picked up a small number of times. The V and J genes are TRBV9 and TRBJ1-2; possibly TRBD1 for D (6 bases). From germline, CDR1 is SGDLS and CDR2 YYNGEE. V was cut by 4 bases and J by 7 bases, with 14 bases left in between. The CDR3 extends over 13 amino acids. CDR3 sequence: CASSPTGLVGYTF. CDR3 DNA sequence: TGTGCCAGCAGCCCGACAGGCTTAGTTGGCTACACCTTC.

A word on this clone: The same CDR3 arises from other DNA sequences in this sample as well. The chain links TRBV5-1 to TRBJ1-1, with D unresolved. Per the germline V gene, CDR1 is SGHRS and CDR2 is YFSETQ. The CDR3 consists of 13 residues. With 1 base removed from V and 0 bases from J, the gap between germline ends came to 4 bases. In DNA, the CDR3 is TGCGCCAGCAGCTTGTCGTTGAACACTGAAGCTTTCTTT. Protein product: CASSLSLNTEAFF.

V gene TRBV15 combines with J gene TRBJ2-2, with D possibly matching TRBD1 (6 bases). Germline loops: CDR1 LNHNV, CDR2 YYDKDF (reference sequence). The CDR3 sequence is 16 residues long. Trimming took 1 base from V and 3 from J, leaving 12 bases between them. CDR3 amino acids: CATSRAIGQHTGELFF. The CDR3 region has the DNA TGTGCCACCAGCAGAGCAATTGGACAGCACACCGGGGAGCTGTTTTTT.

This chain uses TRBV7-9 with TRBJ2-7; possible D gene TRBD1, 5 bases. The germline V gene encodes CDR1 SEHNR and CDR2 FQNEAQ (reference sequence). The CDR3 totals 15 residues. Deletions cut 5 bases from V and 0 bases from J, with 14 bases between. The CDR3 DNA sequence: TGTGCCAGCAGCGGGGTTACAGACAGCTCCTACGAGCAGTACTTC. Residues: CASSGVTDSSYEQYF.

The chain uses TRBV7-9 and TRBJ2-6; 8 nucleotides match TRBD2. The V gene's germline CDR1 is SEHNR and CDR2 FQNEAQ (reference sequence). Trimming took 1 base from V and 3 from J; bases not matched to a gene: 8. CDR3 length: 18 amino acids. CDR3 coding DNA: TGTGCCAGCAGCTTAGGGGCGGGCGGGGGGCTTGGGGCCAACGTCCTGACTTTC. The encoded protein is CASSLGAGGGLGANVLTF.

The CDR3 here is CASSILGAGTRVTGELFF. The CDR3 DNA reads as TGTGCCAGTAGTATACTTGGGGCCGGGACTAGGGTCACCGGGGAGCTGTTTTTT. The V gene is TRBV19, the J gene TRBJ2-2, with 8 bases fitting TRBD2. This CDR3 has 18 residues. The germline gives CDR1 LNHDA, CDR2 SQIVND (reference sequence). V shed 2 bases and J 4 bases; nucleotides not matched to a gene: 12.

The chain couples TRBV28 to TRBJ2-7; 7 bases match TRBD2. The CDR3 spans 15 residues. The germline CDR1 and CDR2 sequences are MDHEN and SYDVKM. Trimming cost V 7 bases and J 2 bases; bases outside gene matches: 11. This CDR3 is CASTPGASGAYEQYF. CDR3 nucleotides: TGTGCCAGCACCCCCGGGGCTAGCGGAGCCTACGAGCAGTACTTC.

The chain recombines TRBV6-1 with TRBJ2-1; TRBD2 aligns across 7 bases. V lost 4 bases, J lost 6 bases, and 0 bases stayed unmatched. There are 12 residues in the CDR3. CDR1 is MNHNS and CDR2 is SASEGT in the germline V gene. The CDR3 region is CASSGGGNEQFF. In DNA form, the CDR3 reads TGTGCCAGCAGTGGGGGGGGCAATGAGCAGTTCTTC.

The chain joins TRBV30 to TRBJ2-7, with D perhaps matching TRBD2 (5 bases). Trimming left V 0 bases short and J 3 bases short, with 9 bases between. Germline V lookup: CDR1 GTSNPN, CDR2 SVGIG (reference sequence). The CDR3 extends over 13 amino acids. As DNA, the CDR3 is TGTGCCTGGAGTGTAGATGAGGGCTACGAGCAGTACTTC. It translates to CAWSVDEGYEQYF.

The V call is TRBV5-1, the J call TRBJ2-3; maybe TRBD1 (5 bases). In germline, CDR1 is SGHRS, CDR2 YFSETQ. The CDR3 covers 13 residues. V was cut by 4 bases and J by 4 bases, with 10 bases left in between. Here the CDR3 reads CASSTTAPDTQYF. CDR3 DNA: TGCGCCAGCAGCACGACAGCCCCAGATACGCAGTATTTT.

This clone is a singleton in its sample. The chain is built from TRBV6-6 and TRBJ1-1; D remains unclear. This CDR3 has 14 amino acids. Germline V gene sequence: CDR1 MNHNY, CDR2 SVGAGI (reference sequence). V was trimmed by 0 bases and J by 2 bases, leaving 7 bases between them. The CDR3 coding sequence is TGTGCCAGCAGTTACTCGTTATTAAACACTGAAGCTTTCTTT. Its translation is CASSYSLLNTEAFF.

The rearrangement uses TRBV11-2 and TRBJ1-3; perhaps TRBD1 as D (6 bases). Germline V gene data show CDR1 as SGHAT and CDR2 as FQNNGV. The CDR3 extends over 16 amino acids. Trimming removed 2 bases at V and 0 bases at J, with 11 bases between. The CDR3 DNA reads as TGTGCCAGCAGCTTAACAGGGTCAGACTCTGGAAACACCATATATTTT. Translating it yields CASSLTGSDSGNTIYF. Full variable domain (rest looked up from reference TRBV11-2 and TRBJ1-3): EAGVAQSPRYKIIEKRQSVAFWCNPISGHATLYWYQQILGQGPKLLIQFQNNGVVDDSQLPKDRFSAERLKGVDSTLKIQPAKLEDSAVYLCASSLTGSDSGNTIYFGEGSWLTVV.